Here is one TCR beta chain with its context. This entry comes from a study of early stage breast cancer tumors. Profiled with immunoSEQ multiplex PCR; TCRdb holds only in-frame clones, not every one. The sample shows tens of thousands of clones, around nine tenths of them seen only once. Germline assignment: CDR1 ENHRY and CDR2 SYGVKD. V was shortened by 4 bases and J by 6 bases, with 9 bases between the two germline ends. The CDR3 is 12 amino acids. The sample was blood. J is TRBJ1-2 and V is TRBV10-3, with a tentative D call TRBD1 (6 bases). This receptor was taken from a person aged 65-85 years with breast cancer. The CDR3 reads CAISGPGDGYTF. For the CDR3, the DNA is TGTGCCATCAGTGGCCCAGGGGATGGCTACACCTTC.